Listed below are T cell receptor beta chains from one sample, sequenced in a study of vaccination effects on CD4 cells after COVID-19. Their antigens remain unidentified. The table came from immunoSEQ multiplex PCR; TCRdb's copy has only in-frame clones and leaves some out. This table has about 74,000 clones, over 60% appearing once. This specimen consisted of CD4+ T cells from PBMCs cultured without peptide, obtained before COVID-19 vaccination. The receptors shown here come from a human donor who received a COVID-19 vaccine. Both conserved end residues are part of each CDR3. The order of the fields is clone size, V gene, D gene, J gene, CDR3 DNA, CDR3 protein. A D gene is named only where the DNA matches it firmly. A clone size is listed for some rows: how often the clone was seen (once, few, many), or a class if it is expanded.

abundance: .; v_gene: TRBV5-6; d_gene: .; j_gene: TRBJ2-5; CDR3nt: TGTGCCAGCAGCTTGCAGGGCGCGGCTATCCGAGAGACCCAGTACTTC; CDR3aa: CASSLQGAAIRETQYF
abundance: once; v_gene: TRBV19; d_gene: .; j_gene: TRBJ1-2; CDR3nt: TGTGCCAGTAGTTTTTGGGAGGGGGATGAAAACGGATACTATGGCTACACCTTC; CDR3aa: CASSFWEGDENGYYGYTF
abundance: .; v_gene: TRBV5-1; d_gene: .; j_gene: TRBJ1-1; CDR3nt: TGCGCCAGCAGCTTGGCGCCTGGGATGAACACTGAAGCTTTCTTT; CDR3aa: CASSLAPGMNTEAFF
abundance: .; v_gene: TRBV6-2/TRBV6-3; d_gene: .; j_gene: TRBJ1-2; CDR3nt: TGTGCCAGCAGTTCCCCCCGCATAGCTAACTATGGCTACACCTTC; CDR3aa: CASSSPRIANYGYTF
abundance: few; v_gene: TRBV10-3; d_gene: .; j_gene: TRBJ1-2; CDR3nt: TGTGCCATCAGTGAGTCTGAGTATGGCTACACCTTC; CDR3aa: CAISESEYGYTF
abundance: .; v_gene: TRBV7-9; d_gene: TRBD2; j_gene: TRBJ2-1; CDR3nt: TGTGCCAGCAGACTACTAGCGGGGGGGGATGAGCAGTTCTTC; CDR3aa: CASRLLAGGDEQFF
abundance: .; v_gene: TRBV18; d_gene: .; j_gene: TRBJ1-5; CDR3nt: TGTGCCAGCTCCCTAATACAAGGGGCCTTTTCCCTTAATCAGCCCCAGCATTTT; CDR3aa: CASSLIQGAFSLNQPQHF
abundance: .; v_gene: TRBV5-6; d_gene: .; j_gene: TRBJ1-1; CDR3nt: TGTGCCAGCCGGAGATGGGCGAACACTGAAGCTTTCTTT; CDR3aa: CASRRWANTEAFF
abundance: .; v_gene: TRBV4-3; d_gene: TRBD1; j_gene: TRBJ1-2; CDR3nt: TGCGCCAGCAGCCTGTTGCGAGACAGGGGGGTTAACTATGGCTACACCTTC; CDR3aa: CASSLLRDRGVNYGYTF
abundance: .; v_gene: TRBV24-1; d_gene: .; j_gene: TRBJ2-3; CDR3nt: TGTGCCACCAGTGACCCTCGTACCACAGATACGCAGTATTTT; CDR3aa: CATSDPRTTDTQYF
abundance: few; v_gene: TRBV19; d_gene: TRBD1; j_gene: TRBJ2-2; CDR3nt: TGTGCCAGTAGTATTAAGGGGGCAAGGGTAACCGGGGAGCTGTTTTTT; CDR3aa: CASSIKGARVTGELFF
abundance: .; v_gene: TRBV5-5; d_gene: TRBD1; j_gene: TRBJ1-6; CDR3nt: TGTGCCAGCAGCAGCACCGGGACAGAAAATTCACCCCTCCACTTT; CDR3aa: CASSSTGTENSPLHF
abundance: .; v_gene: TRBV7-2; d_gene: .; j_gene: TRBJ1-1; CDR3nt: TGTGCCAGCAGCCCCCGGGGCGGTCGAAACACTGAAGCTTTCTTT; CDR3aa: CASSPRGGRNTEAFF
abundance: .; v_gene: TRBV4-1; d_gene: TRBD1; j_gene: TRBJ1-6; CDR3nt: TGCGCCAGCAGCCAAGATATCAGGGACAGGCATTCACCCCTCCACTTT; CDR3aa: CASSQDIRDRHSPLHF
abundance: .; v_gene: TRBV4-2; d_gene: .; j_gene: TRBJ2-5; CDR3nt: TGTGCCAGTAGCTCTTCCGGGACGGAAGAGACCCAGTACTTC; CDR3aa: CASSSSGTEETQYF
abundance: once; v_gene: TRBV6-1; d_gene: .; j_gene: TRBJ1-1; CDR3nt: TGTGCCAGCAGTAACCAGGGTGAGGATACTGAAGCTTTCTTT; CDR3aa: CASSNQGEDTEAFF
abundance: .; v_gene: TRBV18; d_gene: .; j_gene: TRBJ2-2; CDR3nt: TGTGCCAGCTCACCACCTGGAGGGCCCACCGGGGAGCTGTTTTTT; CDR3aa: CASSPPGGPTGELFF
abundance: .; v_gene: TRBV14; d_gene: .; j_gene: TRBJ1-2; CDR3nt: TGTGCCAGCAGCCGTCTATCCGTGGAGTATGGCTACACCTTC; CDR3aa: CASSRLSVEYGYTF
abundance: .; v_gene: TRBV7-2; d_gene: TRBD1; j_gene: TRBJ2-2; CDR3nt: TGTGCCAGCAGCTCCAATTCGCAGGGGGCCCACGGGGAGCTGTTTTTT; CDR3aa: CASSSNSQGAHGELFF
abundance: .; v_gene: TRBV3-1/TRBV3-2; d_gene: .; j_gene: TRBJ1-1; CDR3nt: TGTGCCAGCAGCCAATCGGGGGGAAGGTACGACACTGAAGCTTTCTTT; CDR3aa: CASSQSGGRYDTEAFF
abundance: .; v_gene: TRBV5-1; d_gene: TRBD1; j_gene: TRBJ1-4; CDR3nt: TGCGCCAGCAGCGTGGGACAGGGGAACGAAAAACTGTTTTTT; CDR3aa: CASSVGQGNEKLFF
abundance: .; v_gene: TRBV6-2/TRBV6-3; d_gene: TRBD1; j_gene: TRBJ1-1; CDR3nt: TGTGCCAGCAGTTACAGACAGGGAGAAAAGAACACTGAAGCTTTCTTT; CDR3aa: CASSYRQGEKNTEAFF
abundance: .; v_gene: TRBV3-1/TRBV3-2; d_gene: .; j_gene: TRBJ2-3; CDR3nt: TGTGCCAGCACCCCAGGTCGCACCCACACAGATACGCAGTATTTT; CDR3aa: CASTPGRTHTDTQYF
abundance: once; v_gene: TRBV9; d_gene: TRBD1; j_gene: TRBJ1-4; CDR3nt: TGTGCCAGCAGCGTAGACGGCAGGGGGCGCATGGATGAAAAACTGTTTTTT; CDR3aa: CASSVDGRGRMDEKLFF
abundance: .; v_gene: TRBV2; d_gene: .; j_gene: TRBJ1-1; CDR3nt: TGTGCCAGCAGTGAAGCGCCGAACACTGAAGCTTTCTTT; CDR3aa: CASSEAPNTEAFF
abundance: .; v_gene: TRBV7-2; d_gene: TRBD1; j_gene: TRBJ1-1; CDR3nt: TGTGCCAGCAGACCAGGGGGTTTTGGCACTGAAGCTTTCTTT; CDR3aa: CASRPGGFGTEAFF
abundance: .; v_gene: TRBV30; d_gene: .; j_gene: TRBJ1-6; CDR3nt: TGTGCCTGGAGTCTGGACGTCGTCTATAATTCACCCCTCCACTTT; CDR3aa: CAWSLDVVYNSPLHF
abundance: few; v_gene: TRBV5-4; d_gene: TRBD1; j_gene: TRBJ1-4; CDR3nt: TGTGCCAGCAGCCCAGGGACAGGGGGCGGGGAAAAACTGTTTTTT; CDR3aa: CASSPGTGGGEKLFF
abundance: .; v_gene: TRBV28; d_gene: TRBD1; j_gene: TRBJ1-1; CDR3nt: TGTGCCAGCAGCCTCCCCTCAGGGGGAAGGACTGAAGCTTTCTTT; CDR3aa: CASSLPSGGRTEAFF
abundance: few; v_gene: TRBV28; d_gene: .; j_gene: TRBJ1-4; CDR3nt: TGTGCCAGCAGGGACCGGGCATCTCGAGGTGCGCGAAATGAAAAACTGTTTTTT; CDR3aa: CASRDRASRGARNEKLFF
abundance: .; v_gene: TRBV7-3; d_gene: .; j_gene: TRBJ1-1; CDR3nt: TGTGCCAGCAGCTTATTACCGTCGGGGAACACTGAAGCTTTCTTT; CDR3aa: CASSLLPSGNTEAFF
abundance: .; v_gene: TRBV9; d_gene: .; j_gene: TRBJ1-6; CDR3nt: TGTGCCAGCAGCTCCGTTTCCTCCTATAATTCACCCCTCCACTTT; CDR3aa: CASSSVSSYNSPLHF
abundance: .; v_gene: TRBV28; d_gene: .; j_gene: TRBJ2-3; CDR3nt: TGTGCCAGCAAGGGGGGCGGAAGAGGGGCCGGTCATACGCAGTATTTT; CDR3aa: CASKGGGRGAGHTQYF
abundance: few; v_gene: TRBV7-2; d_gene: TRBD1; j_gene: TRBJ1-6; CDR3nt: TGTGCCAGCAGCTTACTGGACAGGGGGAACTCACCCCTCCACTTT; CDR3aa: CASSLLDRGNSPLHF
abundance: .; v_gene: TRBV6-6; d_gene: TRBD2; j_gene: TRBJ2-5; CDR3nt: TGTGCCAGCAGACGAGCGGGGAACAATCAAGAGACCCAGTACTTC; CDR3aa: CASRRAGNNQETQYF
abundance: .; v_gene: TRBV5-1; d_gene: .; j_gene: TRBJ2-1; CDR3nt: TGCGCCAGCAGCTTGATGGTCGGCTCCTACAATGAGCAGTTCTTC; CDR3aa: CASSLMVGSYNEQFF
abundance: .; v_gene: TRBV9; d_gene: .; j_gene: TRBJ2-5; CDR3nt: TGTGCCAGCAGCGTACAACAGCTAGAGACCCAGTACTTC; CDR3aa: CASSVQQLETQYF
abundance: .; v_gene: TRBV29-1; d_gene: TRBD1; j_gene: TRBJ1-5; CDR3nt: TGCAGCGTTGAAGAAAGGGGAGGGGGCCATCTCGATAGCAATCAGCCCCAGCATTTT; CDR3aa: CSVEERGGGHLDSNQPQHF
abundance: .; v_gene: TRBV3-1/TRBV3-2; d_gene: TRBD2; j_gene: TRBJ2-4; CDR3nt: TGTGCCAGCAGCCAAGGGGGGAGGGCCCGTTTTGGAAACATTCAGTACTTC; CDR3aa: CASSQGGRARFGNIQYF
abundance: .; v_gene: TRBV19; d_gene: TRBD2; j_gene: TRBJ2-5; CDR3nt: TGTGCCAGTAGTATGCTCCTAGCGGGGCAAGAGACCCAGTACTTC; CDR3aa: CASSMLLAGQETQYF
abundance: few; v_gene: TRBV6-2/TRBV6-3; d_gene: .; j_gene: TRBJ1-4; CDR3nt: TGTGCCAGCAGTTACGTCCCGACCCGGCCGAGAGATGAAAAACTGTTTTTT; CDR3aa: CASSYVPTRPRDEKLFF
abundance: .; v_gene: TRBV4-1; d_gene: .; j_gene: TRBJ1-2; CDR3nt: TGCGCCAGCAGCCAAGCTAGACAGTATAGCTACACCTTC; CDR3aa: CASSQARQYSYTF
abundance: .; v_gene: TRBV18; d_gene: .; j_gene: TRBJ2-1; CDR3nt: TGTGCCAGCTCACAACAGGGAGTTGAGCAGTTCTTC; CDR3aa: CASSQQGVEQFF
abundance: .; v_gene: TRBV19; d_gene: TRBD1; j_gene: TRBJ2-1; CDR3nt: TGTGCCAGTAGTCCAAGACAGGGGGCGCGGAGTGAGCAGTTCTTC; CDR3aa: CASSPRQGARSEQFF
abundance: few; v_gene: TRBV24-1; d_gene: TRBD1; j_gene: TRBJ2-1; CDR3nt: TGTGCCACCAGTGATTCCCGGACAGGTAAAGGTGAGCAGTTCTTC; CDR3aa: CATSDSRTGKGEQFF
abundance: .; v_gene: TRBV5-1; d_gene: TRBD1; j_gene: TRBJ2-1; CDR3nt: TGCGCCAGCACCATGGACAGGGCGGTCGGCAATGAGCAGTTCTTC; CDR3aa: CASTMDRAVGNEQFF
abundance: .; v_gene: TRBV30; d_gene: TRBD1; j_gene: TRBJ1-4; CDR3nt: TGTGCCTGGACCGACAGGGGATCCGAAAAACTGTTTTTT; CDR3aa: CAWTDRGSEKLFF
abundance: few; v_gene: TRBV5-8; d_gene: TRBD1; j_gene: TRBJ2-3; CDR3nt: TGTGCCAGCCCTACCATGGGGACAGCGAGCACAGATACGCAGTATTTT; CDR3aa: CASPTMGTASTDTQYF
abundance: .; v_gene: TRBV12-5; d_gene: .; j_gene: TRBJ1-6; CDR3nt: TGTGCTAGTGGTTTCGGCGATAATTCACCCCTCCACTTT; CDR3aa: CASGFGDNSPLHF
abundance: once; v_gene: TRBV18; d_gene: .; j_gene: TRBJ2-2; CDR3nt: TGTGCCAGCTCACCACCGGCCGGGACATCGAACACCGGGGAGCTGTTTTTT; CDR3aa: CASSPPAGTSNTGELFF
abundance: .; v_gene: TRBV18; d_gene: .; j_gene: TRBJ2-2; CDR3nt: TGTGCCAGCTCACCGCAGGGGCAGGCCAACACCGGGGAGCTGTTTTTT; CDR3aa: CASSPQGQANTGELFF
abundance: once; v_gene: TRBV6-2/TRBV6-3; d_gene: TRBD1; j_gene: TRBJ2-5; CDR3nt: TGTGCCAGCAGTACCCGGGACAGCCAAGAGACCCAGTACTTC; CDR3aa: CASSTRDSQETQYF
abundance: .; v_gene: TRBV5-6; d_gene: .; j_gene: TRBJ1-5; CDR3nt: TGTGCCAGCAGCGAGGCCCAGGGCAATCAGCCCCAGCATTTT; CDR3aa: CASSEAQGNQPQHF
abundance: .; v_gene: TRBV10-2; d_gene: TRBD1; j_gene: TRBJ2-1; CDR3nt: TGCGCCAGCAGTGTCCAGGGGGCGCAGGGTGAGCAGTTCTTC; CDR3aa: CASSVQGAQGEQFF